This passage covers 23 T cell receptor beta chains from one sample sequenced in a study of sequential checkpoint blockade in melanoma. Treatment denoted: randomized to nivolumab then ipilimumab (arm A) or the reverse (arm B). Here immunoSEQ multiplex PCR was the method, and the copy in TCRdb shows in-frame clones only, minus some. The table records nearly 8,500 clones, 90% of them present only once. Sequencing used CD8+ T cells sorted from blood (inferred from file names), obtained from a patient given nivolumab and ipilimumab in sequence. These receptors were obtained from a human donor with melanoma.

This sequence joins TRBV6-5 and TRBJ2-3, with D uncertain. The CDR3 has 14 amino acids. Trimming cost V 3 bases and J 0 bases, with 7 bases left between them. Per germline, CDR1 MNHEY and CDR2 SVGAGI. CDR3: CASSYAVSTDTQYF. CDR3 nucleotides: TGTGCCAGCAGTTATGCAGTAAGCACAGATACGCAGTATTTT.

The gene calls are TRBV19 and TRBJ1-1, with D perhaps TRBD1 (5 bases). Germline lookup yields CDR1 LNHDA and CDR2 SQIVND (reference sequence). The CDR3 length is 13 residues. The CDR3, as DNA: TGTGCAGCCATTCAGGGCTCTTGGACTGAAGCTTTCTTT. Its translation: CAAIQGSWTEAFF.

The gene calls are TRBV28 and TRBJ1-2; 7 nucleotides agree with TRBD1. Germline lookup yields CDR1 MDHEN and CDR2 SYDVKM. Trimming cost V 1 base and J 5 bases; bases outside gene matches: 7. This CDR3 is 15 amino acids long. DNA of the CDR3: TGTGCCAGCAGTTTATTCGGGGACAGTTCTTATGGCTACACCTTC. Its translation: CASSLFGDSSYGYTF.

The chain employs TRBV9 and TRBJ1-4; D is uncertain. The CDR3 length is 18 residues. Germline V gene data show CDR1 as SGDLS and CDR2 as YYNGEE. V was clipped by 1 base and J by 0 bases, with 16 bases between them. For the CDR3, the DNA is TGTGCCAGCAGCGTAAATCCCGATGCGGGGACAACTAATGAAAAACTGTTTTTT. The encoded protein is CASSVNPDAGTTNEKLFF. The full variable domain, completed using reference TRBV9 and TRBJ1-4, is DSGVTQTPKHLITATGQRVTLRCSPRSGDLSVYWYQQSLDQGLQFLIQYYNGEERAKGNILERFSAQQFPDLHSELNLSSLELGDSALYFCASSVNPDAGTTNEKLFFGSGTQLSVL.

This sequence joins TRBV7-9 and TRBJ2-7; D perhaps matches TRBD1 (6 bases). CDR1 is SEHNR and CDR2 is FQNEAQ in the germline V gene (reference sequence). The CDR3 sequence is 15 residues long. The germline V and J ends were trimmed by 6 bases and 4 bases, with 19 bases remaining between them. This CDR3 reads CASSSFGTRFYEQYF. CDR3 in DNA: TGTGCCAGCAGTTCTTTTGGGACACGGTTTTACGAGCAGTACTTC.

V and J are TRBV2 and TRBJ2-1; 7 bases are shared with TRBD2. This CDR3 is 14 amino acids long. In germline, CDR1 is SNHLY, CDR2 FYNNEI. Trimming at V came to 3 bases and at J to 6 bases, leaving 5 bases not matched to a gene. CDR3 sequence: CASSEGEGFNEQFF. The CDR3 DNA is TGTGCCAGCAGTGAGGGGGAGGGCTTCAATGAGCAGTTCTTC. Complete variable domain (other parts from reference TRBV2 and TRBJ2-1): EPEVTQTPSHQVTQMGQEVILRCVPISNHLYFYWYRQILGQKVEFLVSFYNNEISEKSEIFDDQFSVERPDGSNFTLKIRSTKLEDSAMYFCASSEGEGFNEQFFGPGTRLTVL.

CDR3 region: CSARTGSNTEAFF. Written as DNA, the CDR3 is TGCAGCGCCAGAACAGGGTCGAACACTGAAGCTTTCTTT. The genes are TRBV29-1 and TRBJ1-1; maybe TRBD1 (6 bases). The CDR3 spans 13 residues. Trimming shortened V by 7 bases and J by 1 base, and 13 bases separated the two germline ends. Germline V gene data show CDR1 as SQVTM and CDR2 as ANQGSEA.

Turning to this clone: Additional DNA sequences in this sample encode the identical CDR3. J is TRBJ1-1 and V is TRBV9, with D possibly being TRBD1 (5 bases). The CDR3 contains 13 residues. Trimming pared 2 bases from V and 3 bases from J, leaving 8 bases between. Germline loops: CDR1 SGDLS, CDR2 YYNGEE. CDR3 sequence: CASSVGGDTEAFF. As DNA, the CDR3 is TGTGCCAGCAGCGTCGGGGGAGACACTGAAGCTTTCTTT.

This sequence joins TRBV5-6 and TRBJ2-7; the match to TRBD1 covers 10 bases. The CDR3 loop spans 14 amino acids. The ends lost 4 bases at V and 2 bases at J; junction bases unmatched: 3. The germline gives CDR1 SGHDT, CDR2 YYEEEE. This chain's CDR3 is CASSPGQGAYEQYV. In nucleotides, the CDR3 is TGTGCCAGCAGCCCAGGACAGGGGGCCTACGAGCAGTACGTC.

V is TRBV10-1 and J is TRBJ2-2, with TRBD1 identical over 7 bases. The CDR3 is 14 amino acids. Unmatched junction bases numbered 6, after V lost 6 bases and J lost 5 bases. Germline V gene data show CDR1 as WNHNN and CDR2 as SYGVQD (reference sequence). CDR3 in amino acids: CASRAGTETGELFF. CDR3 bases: TGCGCCAGCAGGGCCGGGACAGAGACCGGGGAGCTGTTTTTT.

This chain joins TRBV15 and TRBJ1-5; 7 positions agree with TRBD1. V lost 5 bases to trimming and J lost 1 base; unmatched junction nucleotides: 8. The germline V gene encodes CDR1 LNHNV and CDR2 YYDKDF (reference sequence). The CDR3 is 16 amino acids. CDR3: CATSSPRGLSNQPQHF. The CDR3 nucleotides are TGTGCCACCAGCTCCCCCAGGGGGTTGAGCAATCAGCCCCAGCATTTT.

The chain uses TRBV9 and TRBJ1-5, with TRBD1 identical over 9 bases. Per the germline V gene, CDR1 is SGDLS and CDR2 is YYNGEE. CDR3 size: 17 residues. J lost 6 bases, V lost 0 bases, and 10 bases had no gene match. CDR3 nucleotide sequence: TGTGCCAGCAGCGTAGGAACAGGGGGCGATTCCCTTCAGCCCCAGCATTTT. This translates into CASSVGTGGDSLQPQHF.

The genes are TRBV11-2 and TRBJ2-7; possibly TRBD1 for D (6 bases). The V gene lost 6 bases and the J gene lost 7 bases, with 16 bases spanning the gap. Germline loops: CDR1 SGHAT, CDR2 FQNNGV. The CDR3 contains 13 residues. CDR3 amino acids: CASSTGHRGEQYF. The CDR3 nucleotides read TGTGCCAGCAGTACGGGACACCGTGGAGAGCAGTACTTC. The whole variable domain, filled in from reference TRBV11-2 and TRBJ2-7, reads EAGVAQSPRYKIIEKRQSVAFWCNPISGHATLYWYQQILGQGPKLLIQFQNNGVVDDSQLPKDRFSAERLKGVDSTLKIQPAKLEDSAVYLCASSTGHRGEQYFGPGTRLTVT.

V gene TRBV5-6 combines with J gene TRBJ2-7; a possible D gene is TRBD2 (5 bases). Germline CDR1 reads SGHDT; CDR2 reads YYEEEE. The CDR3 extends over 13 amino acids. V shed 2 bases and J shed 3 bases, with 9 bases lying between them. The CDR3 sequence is CASSFGGYYEQYF. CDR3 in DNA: TGTGCCAGCAGCTTTGGCGGGTACTACGAGCAGTACTTC.

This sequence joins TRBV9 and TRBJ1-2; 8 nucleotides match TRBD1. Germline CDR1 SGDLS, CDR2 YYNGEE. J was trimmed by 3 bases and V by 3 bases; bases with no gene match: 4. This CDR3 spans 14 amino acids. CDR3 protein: CASSAGQGYYGYTF. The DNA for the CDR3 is TGTGCCAGCAGCGCCGGACAGGGCTACTATGGCTACACCTTC.

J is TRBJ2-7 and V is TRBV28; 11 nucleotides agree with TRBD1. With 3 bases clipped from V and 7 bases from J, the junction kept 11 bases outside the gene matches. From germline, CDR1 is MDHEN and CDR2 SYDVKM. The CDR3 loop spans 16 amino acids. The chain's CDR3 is CASSFLRGQGGVEQYF. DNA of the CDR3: TGTGCCAGCAGTTTCCTCCGGGGACAGGGGGGAGTTGAGCAGTACTTC.

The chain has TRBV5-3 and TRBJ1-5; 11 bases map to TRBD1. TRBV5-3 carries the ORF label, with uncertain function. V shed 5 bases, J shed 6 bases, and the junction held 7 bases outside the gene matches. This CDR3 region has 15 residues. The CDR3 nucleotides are TGTGCCAGAAGTCCTGCCGGGACAGGGGGTCAGCCCCAGCATTTT. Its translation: CARSPAGTGGQPQHF.

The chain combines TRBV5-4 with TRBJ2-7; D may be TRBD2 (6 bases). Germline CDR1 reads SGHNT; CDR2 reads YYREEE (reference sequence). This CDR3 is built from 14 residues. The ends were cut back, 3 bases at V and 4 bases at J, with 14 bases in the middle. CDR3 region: CASSWGGNGYEQYF. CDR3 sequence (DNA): TGTGCCAGCAGCTGGGGCGGGAATGGGTACGAGCAGTACTTC.

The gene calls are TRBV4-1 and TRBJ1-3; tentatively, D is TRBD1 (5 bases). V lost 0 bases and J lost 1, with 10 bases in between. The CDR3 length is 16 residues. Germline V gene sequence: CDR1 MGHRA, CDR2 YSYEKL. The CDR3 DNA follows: TGCGCCAGCAGCCAAGATTGGGGGGGGTCTGGAAACACCATATATTTT. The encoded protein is CASSQDWGGSGNTIYF.

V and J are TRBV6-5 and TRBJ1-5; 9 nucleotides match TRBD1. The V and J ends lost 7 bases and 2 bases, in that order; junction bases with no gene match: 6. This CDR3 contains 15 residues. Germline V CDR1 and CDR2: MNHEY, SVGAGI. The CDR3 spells CASKTGGDGNQPQHF. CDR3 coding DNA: TGTGCCAGCAAGACAGGGGGTGATGGCAATCAGCCCCAGCATTTT.

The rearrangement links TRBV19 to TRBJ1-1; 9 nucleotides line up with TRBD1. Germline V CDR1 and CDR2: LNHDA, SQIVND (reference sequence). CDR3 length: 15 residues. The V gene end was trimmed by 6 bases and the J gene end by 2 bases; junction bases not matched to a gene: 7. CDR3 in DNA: TGTGCCAGTAGAGCCGGGACAGGGTTAAACACTGAAGCTTTCTTT. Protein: CASRAGTGLNTEAFF.

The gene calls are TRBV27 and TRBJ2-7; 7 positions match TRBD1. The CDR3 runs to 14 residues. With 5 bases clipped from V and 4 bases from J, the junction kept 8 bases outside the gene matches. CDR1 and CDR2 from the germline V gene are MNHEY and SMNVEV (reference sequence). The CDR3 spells CASSPGTEYYEQYF. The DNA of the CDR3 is TGTGCCAGCAGTCCGGGGACAGAATATTACGAGCAGTACTTC.

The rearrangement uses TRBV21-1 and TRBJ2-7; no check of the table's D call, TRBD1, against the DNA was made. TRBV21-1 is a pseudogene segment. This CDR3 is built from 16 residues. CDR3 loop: CASSKVEGQGPYEQYV. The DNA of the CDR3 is TGTGCCAGCAGCAAAGTGGAGGGACAGGGACCCTACGAGCAGTACGTC.